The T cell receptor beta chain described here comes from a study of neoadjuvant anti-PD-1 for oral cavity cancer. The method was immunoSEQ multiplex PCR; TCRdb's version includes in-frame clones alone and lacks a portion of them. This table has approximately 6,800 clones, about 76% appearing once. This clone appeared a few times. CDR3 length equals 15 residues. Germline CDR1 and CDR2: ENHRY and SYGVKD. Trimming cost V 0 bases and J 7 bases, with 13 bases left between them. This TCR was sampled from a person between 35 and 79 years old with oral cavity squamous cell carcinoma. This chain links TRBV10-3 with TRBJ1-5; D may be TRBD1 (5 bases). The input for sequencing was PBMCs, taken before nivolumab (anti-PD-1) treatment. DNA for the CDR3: TGTGCCATCAGTGAGTCGGGGCAATCAGAACAGCCCCAGCATTTT. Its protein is CAISESGQSEQPQHF.